These T cell receptor beta chains were read from a single sample in a study of vaccination and CD4 T cells after COVID-19. TCRdb re-derived calls from the PCR reads in MiXCR, one entry per CDR3 protein. This table has about 20,000 distinct CDR3 sequences, under 70% appearing once. Antigens for these TCRs are unknown. Sequencing used CD4+ T cells from blood, cultured in vitro. The receptor source for this set is a human donor who had recovered from COVID-19. Each CDR3 is given with its conserved first and last residue. A D gene is named only where the DNA matches it firmly. Expanded clones are given a class, and other clones once, few, many or no size at all.

V gene	clone size	J gene	D gene	CDR3 protein	CDR3 DNA
TRBV24-1	-	TRBJ2-3	TRBD1	CATSATLTGLRTDTQYF	TGTGCCACCAGCGCCACGCTGACAGGGCTCCGGACAGATACGCAGTATTTT
TRBV28	-	TRBJ2-7	TRBD1	CASSWDRGRGYEQYF	TGTGCCAGCAGTTGGGACAGGGGGCGCGGTTACGAGCAGTACTTC
TRBV7-9	-	TRBJ2-7	TRBD1	CASSSRQGAYEQYF	TGTGCCAGCAGTTCTAGACAGGGGGCGTACGAGCAGTACTTC
TRBV20-1	-	TRBJ1-2	-	CSARVQDYGYTF	TGCAGTGCTAGGGTACAGGACTATGGCTACACCTTC
TRBV20-1	-	TRBJ2-1	TRBD2	CSARAPSGNSDEQFF	TGCAGTGCTAGAGCCCCTAGCGGGAATTCTGATGAGCAGTTCTTC
TRBV6-4	few	TRBJ2-3	-	CAWEWTDTQYF	TGTGCCTGGGAGTGGACAGATACGCAGTATTTT
TRBV20-1	-	TRBJ1-6	-	CSARNHNANSPLHF	TGCAGTGCTAGGAACCATAACGCTAATTCACCCCTCCACTTT
TRBV28	once	TRBJ2-5	-	CASSASSGSETQYF	TGTGCCAGCAGTGCCTCCTCGGGTTCTGAGACCCAGTACTTC
TRBV20-1	-	TRBJ2-7	TRBD2	CSARDGRDLGEQYF	TGCAGTGCTAGAGATGGGAGGGATCTCGGCGAGCAGTACTTC
TRBV5-1	-	TRBJ1-6	-	CASSLDLTGNSPLHF	TGCGCCAGCAGCTTGGATTTAACGGGGAATTCACCCCTCCACTTT
TRBV28	-	TRBJ2-1	TRBD1	CASRRDRGNNEQFF	TGTGCCAGCAGAAGGGACAGGGGTAACAATGAGCAGTTCTTC
TRBV6-4	-	TRBJ2-7	-	CASSDSRGASYEQYF	TGTGCCAGCAGTGACTCTAGGGGAGCTTCCTACGAGCAGTACTTC
TRBV6-2/TRBV6-3	-	TRBJ2-7	-	CASSYSTGLSYEQYF	TGTGCCAGCAGTTACTCAACGGGACTTTCCTACGAGCAGTACTTC
TRBV2	-	TRBJ2-2	TRBD1	CASSVQGAGELFF	TGTGCCAGCAGTGTTCAGGGGGCCGGGGAGCTGTTTTTT
TRBV20-1	-	TRBJ2-5	TRBD2	CSARGGGASGRPGETQYF	TGCAGTGCTAGAGGGGGGGGGGCTAGCGGGAGGCCAGGGGAGACCCAGTACTTC
TRBV7-2	few	TRBJ1-5	-	CASSLIREQPQHF	TGTGCCAGCAGCTTAATCAGGGAACAGCCCCAGCATTTT
TRBV7-2	-	TRBJ1-5	TRBD1	CASSLPPYRTGENQPQHF	TGTGCCAGCAGCTTACCCCCCTATCGGACAGGCGAAAATCAGCCCCAGCATTTT
TRBV6-1	few	TRBJ2-3	TRBD2	CASSRHLGVGSGQSTDTQYF	TGTGCCAGCAGTCGACACTTGGGGGTTGGTAGCGGGCAAAGCACAGATACGCAGTATTTT
TRBV7-9	-	TRBJ1-1	-	CASSRGDTTNTEAFF	TGTGCCAGCAGCCGAGGGGACACCACAAACACTGAAGCTTTCTTT
TRBV28	-	TRBJ1-2	-	CASSLTVTYGYTF	TGTGCCAGCAGTTTAACAGTCACCTATGGCTACACCTTC
TRBV28	few	TRBJ1-5	-	CASHFAGQLDQPQHF	TGTGCCAGCCACTTTGCGGGGCAGTTAGATCAGCCCCAGCATTTT
TRBV5-1	few	TRBJ1-6	TRBD1	CASSLGTGDNSPLHF	TGCGCCAGCAGTTTGGGGACAGGGGATAATTCACCCCTCCACTTT